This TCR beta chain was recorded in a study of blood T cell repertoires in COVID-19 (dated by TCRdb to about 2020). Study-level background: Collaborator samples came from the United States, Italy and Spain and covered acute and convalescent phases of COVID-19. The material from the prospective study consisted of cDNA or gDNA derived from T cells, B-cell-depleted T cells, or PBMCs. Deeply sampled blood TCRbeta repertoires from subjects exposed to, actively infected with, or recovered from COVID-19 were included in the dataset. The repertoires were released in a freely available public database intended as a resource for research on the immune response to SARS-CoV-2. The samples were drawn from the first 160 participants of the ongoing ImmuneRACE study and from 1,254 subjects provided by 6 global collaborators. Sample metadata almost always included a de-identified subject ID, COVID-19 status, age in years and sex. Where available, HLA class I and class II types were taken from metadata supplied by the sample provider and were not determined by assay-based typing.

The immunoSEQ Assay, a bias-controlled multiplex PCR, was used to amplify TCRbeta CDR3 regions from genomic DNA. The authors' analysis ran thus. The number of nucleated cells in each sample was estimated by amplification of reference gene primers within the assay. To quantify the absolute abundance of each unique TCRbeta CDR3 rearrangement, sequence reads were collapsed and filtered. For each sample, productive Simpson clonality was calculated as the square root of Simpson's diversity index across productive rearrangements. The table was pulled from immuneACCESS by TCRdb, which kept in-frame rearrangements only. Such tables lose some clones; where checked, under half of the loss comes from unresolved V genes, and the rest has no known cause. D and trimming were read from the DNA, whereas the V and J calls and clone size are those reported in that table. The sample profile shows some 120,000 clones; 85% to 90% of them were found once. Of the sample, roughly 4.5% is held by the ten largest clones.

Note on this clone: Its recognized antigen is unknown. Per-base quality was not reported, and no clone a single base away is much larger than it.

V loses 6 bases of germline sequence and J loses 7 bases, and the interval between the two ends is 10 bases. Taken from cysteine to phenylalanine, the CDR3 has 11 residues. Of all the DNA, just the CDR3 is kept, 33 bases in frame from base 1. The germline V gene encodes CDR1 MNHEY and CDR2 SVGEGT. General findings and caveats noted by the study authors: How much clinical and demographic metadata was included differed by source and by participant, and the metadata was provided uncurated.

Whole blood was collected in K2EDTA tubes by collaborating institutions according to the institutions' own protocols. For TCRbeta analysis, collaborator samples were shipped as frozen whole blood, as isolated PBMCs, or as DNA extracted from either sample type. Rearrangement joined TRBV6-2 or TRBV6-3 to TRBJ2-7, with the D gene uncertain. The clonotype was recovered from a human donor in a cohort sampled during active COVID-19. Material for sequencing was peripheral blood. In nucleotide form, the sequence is TGTGCCAGCAGCCCCGGGTGGGAGCAGTACTTC. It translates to CASSPGWEQYF.